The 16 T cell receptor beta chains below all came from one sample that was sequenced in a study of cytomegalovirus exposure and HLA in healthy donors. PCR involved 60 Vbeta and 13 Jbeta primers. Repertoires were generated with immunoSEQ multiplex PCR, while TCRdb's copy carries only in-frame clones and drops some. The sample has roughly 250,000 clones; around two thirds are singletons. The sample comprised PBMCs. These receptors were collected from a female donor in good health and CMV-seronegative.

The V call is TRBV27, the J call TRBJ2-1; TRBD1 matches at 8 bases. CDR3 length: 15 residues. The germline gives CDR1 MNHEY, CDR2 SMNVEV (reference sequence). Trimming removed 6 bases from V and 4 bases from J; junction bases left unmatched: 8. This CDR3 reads CASRLTGGPYNEQFF. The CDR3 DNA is TGTGCCAGCAGGCTCACAGGGGGGCCTTACAATGAGCAGTTCTTC.

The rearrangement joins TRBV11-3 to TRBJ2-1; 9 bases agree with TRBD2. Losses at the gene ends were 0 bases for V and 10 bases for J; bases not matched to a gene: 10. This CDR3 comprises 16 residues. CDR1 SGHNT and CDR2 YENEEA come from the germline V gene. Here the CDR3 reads CASSLDYLAGPVEQFF. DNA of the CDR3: TGTGCCAGCAGCTTAGATTACCTAGCGGGACCAGTGGAGCAGTTCTTC. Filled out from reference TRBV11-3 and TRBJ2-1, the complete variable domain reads EAGVVQSPRYKIIEKKQPVAFWCNPISGHNTLYWYLQNLGQGPELLIRYENEEAVDDSQLPKDRFSAERLKGVDSTLKIQPAELGDSAVYLCASSLDYLAGPVEQFFGPGTRLTVL.

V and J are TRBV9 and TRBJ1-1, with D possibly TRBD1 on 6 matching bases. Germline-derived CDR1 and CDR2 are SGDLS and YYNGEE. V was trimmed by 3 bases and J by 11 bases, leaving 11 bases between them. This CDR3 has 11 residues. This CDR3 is CASSGRGGAFF. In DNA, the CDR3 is TGTGCCAGCAGCGGCAGGGGAGGGGCTTTCTTT.

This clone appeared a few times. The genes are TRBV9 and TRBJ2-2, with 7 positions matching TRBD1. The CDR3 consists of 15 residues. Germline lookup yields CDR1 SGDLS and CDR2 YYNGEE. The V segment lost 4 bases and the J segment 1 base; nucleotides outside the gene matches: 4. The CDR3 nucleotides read TGTGCCAGCAGCCCCCGGACAGGGAACACCGGGGAGCTGTTTTTT. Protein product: CASSPRTGNTGELFF.

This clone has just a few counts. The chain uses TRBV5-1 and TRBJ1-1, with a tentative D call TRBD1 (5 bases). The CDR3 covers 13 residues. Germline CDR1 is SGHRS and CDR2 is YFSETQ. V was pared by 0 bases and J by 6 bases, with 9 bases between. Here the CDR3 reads CASSLVRGSEAFF. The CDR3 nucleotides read TGCGCCAGCAGCTTGGTTAGGGGCTCTGAAGCTTTCTTT.

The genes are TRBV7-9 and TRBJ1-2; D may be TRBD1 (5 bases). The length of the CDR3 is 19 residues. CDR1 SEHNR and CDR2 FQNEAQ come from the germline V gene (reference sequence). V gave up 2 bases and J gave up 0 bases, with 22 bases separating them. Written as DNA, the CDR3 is TGTGCCAGCAGCTTAAGGTCCGATACAGGTTGGAACGCTAACTATGGCTACACCTTC. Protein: CASSLRSDTGWNANYGYTF. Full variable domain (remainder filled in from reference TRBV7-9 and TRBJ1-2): DTGVSQNPRHKITKRGQNVTFRCDPISEHNRLYWYRQTLGQGPEFLTYFQNEAQLEKSRLLSDRFSAERPKGSFSTLEIQRTEQGDSAMYLCASSLRSDTGWNANYGYTFGSGTRLTVV.

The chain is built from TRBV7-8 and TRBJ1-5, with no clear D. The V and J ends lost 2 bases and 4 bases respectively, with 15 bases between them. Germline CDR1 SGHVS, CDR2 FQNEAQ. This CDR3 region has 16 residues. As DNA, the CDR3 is TGTGCCAGCAGCTTAAGTGGCCCCTCGAGGAATCAGCCCCAGCATTTT. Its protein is CASSLSGPSRNQPQHF.

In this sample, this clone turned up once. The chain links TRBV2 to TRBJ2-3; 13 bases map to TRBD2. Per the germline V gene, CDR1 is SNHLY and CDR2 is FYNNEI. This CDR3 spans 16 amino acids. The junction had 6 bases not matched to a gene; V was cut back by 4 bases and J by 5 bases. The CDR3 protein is CASSGALAGGIDTQYF. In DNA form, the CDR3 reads TGTGCCAGCAGTGGAGCACTAGCGGGAGGGATAGATACGCAGTATTTT.

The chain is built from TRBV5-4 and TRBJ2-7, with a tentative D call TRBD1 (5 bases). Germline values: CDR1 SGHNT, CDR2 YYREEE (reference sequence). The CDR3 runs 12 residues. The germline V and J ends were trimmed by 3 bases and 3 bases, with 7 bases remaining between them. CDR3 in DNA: TGTGCCAGCAGCTCCGACAGCTACGAGCAGTACTTC. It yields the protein CASSSDSYEQYF.

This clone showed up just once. Here the CDR3 reads CASSPGGRGYTF. The CDR3 DNA is TGTGCCAGCAGTCCAGGGGGCCGGGGCTACACCTTC. This chain links TRBV6-1 with TRBJ1-2; 8 bases match TRBD1. Germline trimming cut 5 bases from V and 8 bases from J; bases unmatched to any gene: 4. CDR1 and CDR2 from the germline V gene are MNHNS and SASEGT. The CDR3 length is 12 residues.

The CDR3: CASSNRKGDRNCNEQFF. The CDR3 DNA sequence: TGTGCCAGCAGCAACCGGAAGGGGGACAGAAACTGCAATGAGCAGTTCTTC. The J gene is TRBJ2-1, the V gene TRBV5-7, with 7 bases fitting TRBD1. TRBV5-7 has ORF status, its function being uncertain. The CDR3 consists of 17 residues. V shed 4 bases, J shed 6 bases, and the junction held 16 bases outside the gene matches.

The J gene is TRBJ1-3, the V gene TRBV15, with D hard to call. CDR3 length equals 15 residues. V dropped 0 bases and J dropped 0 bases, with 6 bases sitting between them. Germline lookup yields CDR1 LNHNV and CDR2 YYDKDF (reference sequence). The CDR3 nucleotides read TGTGCCACCAGCAGAGATACAGCCTCTGGAAACACCATATATTTT. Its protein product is CATSRDTASGNTIYF.

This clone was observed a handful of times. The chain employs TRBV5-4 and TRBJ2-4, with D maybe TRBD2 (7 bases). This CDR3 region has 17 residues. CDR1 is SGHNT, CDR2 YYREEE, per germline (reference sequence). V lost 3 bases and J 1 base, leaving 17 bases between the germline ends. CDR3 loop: CASSSQGGRVAKNIQYF. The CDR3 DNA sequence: TGTGCCAGCAGCTCACAGGGAGGGAGGGTTGCCAAAAACATTCAGTACTTC.

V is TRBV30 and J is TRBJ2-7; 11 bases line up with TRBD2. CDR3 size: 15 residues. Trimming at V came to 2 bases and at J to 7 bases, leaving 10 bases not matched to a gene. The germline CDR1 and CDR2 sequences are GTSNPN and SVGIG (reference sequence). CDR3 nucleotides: TGTGCCTGGAGTCCGGGACTAGCGGTAGGCGGGGAGCAGTACTTC. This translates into CAWSPGLAVGGEQYF.

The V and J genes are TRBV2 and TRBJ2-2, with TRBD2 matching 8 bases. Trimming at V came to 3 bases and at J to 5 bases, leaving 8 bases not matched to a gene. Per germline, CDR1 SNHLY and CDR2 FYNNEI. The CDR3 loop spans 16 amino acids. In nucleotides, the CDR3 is TGTGCCAGCAGTGAGAGCTTAGCGGGACGAACCGGGGAGCTGTTTTTT. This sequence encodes CASSESLAGRTGELFF.

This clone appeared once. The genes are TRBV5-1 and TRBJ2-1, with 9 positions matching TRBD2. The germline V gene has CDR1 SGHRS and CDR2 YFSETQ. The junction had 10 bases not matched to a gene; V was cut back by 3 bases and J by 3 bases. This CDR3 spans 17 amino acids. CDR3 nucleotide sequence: TGCGCCAGCAGCTCGACTAGCGGCCCGCCCTTCTACAATGAGCAGTTCTTC. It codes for CASSSTSGPPFYNEQFF.